This T cell receptor (beta chain) was recorded in a study of human T cells and chemical hapten exposure. Deletions cut 1 base from V and 5 bases from J, with 11 bases between. CDR1 and CDR2 from the germline V gene are MNHNS and SASEGT. The CDR3 loop spans 14 amino acids. Time point described: patch test 2, 6 weeks after DPC sensitization. Treatment here: therapeutic diphenylcyclopropenone sensitization with weekly scalp DPC. The donor pool consisted of alopecia patients aged 18 to 70 years, considered suitable for DPC. TCRdb ran MiXCR on the RACE reads and lists one entry per CDR3 protein. Counted here are around 99,000 distinct CDR3 sequences, roughly 10% occurring once; the ten biggest clones make up approximately 3%. The count of this clonotype is one.

The input for sequencing was whole blood, taken in connection with sensitization to the hapten diphenylcyclopropenone (DPC). The TCR sequence derives from a middle-aged woman with alopecia areata. Some clones in this sample may be carry-over from other donors' samples. V is TRBV6-1 and J is TRBJ1-1; no clear D gene. The chain's CDR3 is CASSEGWGLTEAFF. CDR3 nucleotide sequence: TGTGCCAGCAGTGAAGGGTGGGGTTTAACTGAAGCTTTCTTT.